This entry features one T cell receptor (beta chain) sequence. Antigen: not known. TCRdb's table, derived via immunoSEQ multiplex PCR, lists solely in-frame clones and lacks some. Of around 2.3 million clones in the sample, approximately 94% were seen once. Trimming removed 0 bases at V and 6 bases at J, with 12 bases between. CDR3 length: 15 residues. The germline CDR1 and CDR2 sequences are SNHLY and FYNNEI. This sample was taken from a study of shared clonotypes between healthy human individuals. Study outcomes and limitations: Investigators collected only blood, and repertoires in tissues likely differ.

The sequence was obtained from a young man in good health. The chain joins TRBV2 to TRBJ1-5, with D possibly matching TRBD1 (5 bases). Sequenced material: naive CD4+ T cells sorted from blood. Subset of the sample: CD45RA+ positively selected. The CDR3 sequence: CASSEAGQALQPQHF. The DNA for the CDR3 is TGTGCCAGCAGTGAAGCGGGGCAGGCGCTTCAGCCCCAGCATTTT.